This is a list of T cell receptor beta chains from one sample in a study of neurological immune-mediated disorders. MiXCR was run by TCRdb on the 5' RACE reads, yielding one entry per CDR3 protein. The data contain about 70,000 distinct CDR3 sequences, 2.5% to 3.5% of them singletons. The sequenced material came from PBMCs. All receptors come from a woman in her fifties or sixties with multiple sclerosis. Each CDR3 is given with its conserved first and last residue. D genes are given only for firm matches. Not every row has a clone size; where given, it reads once, few, many or a size class.

CASSQDLGLPGAREGLRSDTQYF	TGCGCCAGCAGCCAAGATTTGGGGTTACCGGGAGCGCGGGAGGGCCTTAGGTCAGATACGCAGTATTTT	TRBV4-3	TRBD2	TRBJ2-3	many
CASAGRVGGYTF	TGTGCCAGCGCCGGGAGGGTAGGCGGCTACACCTTC	TRBV2	.	TRBJ1-2	many
CSANSNEQFF	TGCAGTGCGAATTCTAATGAGCAGTTCTTC	TRBV20-1	.	TRBJ2-1	many
CASSLEDPSRNRGLTQYF	TGTGCCAGCAGCTTAGAAGATCCTAGCCGGAACCGAGGTCTGACCCAGTACTTC	TRBV7-8	.	TRBJ2-5	many
CASSQGGGSYNEQFF	TGCGCCAGCAGCCAAGGCGGGGGGTCCTACAATGAGCAGTTCTTC	TRBV4-3	TRBD2	TRBJ2-1	many
CASSLEGNSYNSPLHF	TGTGCCAGCAGCTTAGAGGGAAACTCCTATAATTCACCCCTCCACTTT	TRBV11-2	.	TRBJ1-6	.
CASRTTGVRDEQYF	TGTGCCAGCCGAACCACAGGGGTAAGGGACGAGCAGTACTTC	TRBV6-5	TRBD1	TRBJ2-7	many
CASVRDNEQFF	TGTGCCAGCGTGAGGGACAATGAGCAGTTCTTC	TRBV12-3/TRBV12-4	.	TRBJ2-1	.
CASSESGDGNGYTF	TGTGCCAGCAGTGAATCAGGGGATGGAAATGGCTACACCTTC	TRBV6-1	.	TRBJ1-2	many
CASSSRGLAYEQYF	TGTGCCAGCAGCTCACGGGGACTAGCGTACGAGCAGTACTTC	TRBV13	TRBD2	TRBJ2-7	few
CSAPRAGLNLYNEQFF	TGCAGTGCTCCGAGAGCAGGACTGAACCTATACAATGAGCAGTTCTTC	TRBV20-1	.	TRBJ2-1	many
CSARRFDEQFF	TGCAGTGCTAGAAGGTTTGATGAGCAGTTCTTC	TRBV20-1	.	TRBJ2-1	many
CASRGTGMYNEQFF	TGTGCCAGCAGGGGGACAGGGATGTACAATGAGCAGTTCTTC	TRBV2	TRBD1	TRBJ2-1	many
CASSLVTGSKTQNF	TGTGCCAGCAGCTTAGTAACAGGAAGCAAGACCCAGAATTTT	TRBV7-2	.	TRBJ1-5	.
CASTLLGTTDTQYF	TGTGCCAGCACCCTACTAGGGACCACAGATACGCAGTATTTT	TRBV6-2/TRBV6-3	.	TRBJ2-3	many
CASSRGPVMNTEAFF	TGCGCCAGCAGCAGAGGGCCGGTAATGAACACTGAAGCTTTCTTT	TRBV5-1	.	TRBJ1-1	many
CDSRMGEKLFF	TGCGACAGCCGGATGGGAGAAAAACTGTTTTTT	TRBV10-2	.	TRBJ1-4	.
CASSSGGRALYEQYF	TGCGCCAGCAGCTCAGGCGGGAGGGCCCTCTACGAGCAGTACTTC	TRBV5-1	TRBD2	TRBJ2-7	few
CASSFGRTDTQYF	TGCGCCAGCAGCTTTGGACGCACAGATACGCAGTATTTT	TRBV5-1	.	TRBJ2-3	many
CASSWGRGIDTQYF	TGTGCCTCGAGTTGGGGGCGCGGGATAGATACGCAGTATTTT	TRBV19	.	TRBJ2-3	many
CASSSPASGANVLTF	TGCGCCAGCAGCTCTCCGGCCTCTGGGGCCAACGTCCTGACTTTC	TRBV5-1	.	TRBJ2-6	many
CASSQDLGSSNYGYTF	TGCGCCAGCAGCCAAGATTTGGGGTCCTCCAACTATGGCTACACCTTC	TRBV4-3	.	TRBJ1-2	many
CASSPLGVRTEAFF	TGTGCCAGCAGCCCACTTGGGGTTCGGACTGAAGCTTTCTTT	TRBV4-2	.	TRBJ1-1	many
CSGGYDTEAFF	TGCAGTGGAGGGTATGACACTGAAGCTTTCTTT	TRBV20-1	.	TRBJ1-1	many
CSAAGGPSYEQYF	TGCAGTGCCGCGGGAGGGCCTAGCTACGAGCAGTACTTC	TRBV20-1	TRBD2	TRBJ2-7	many
CASSPLTGGTDTQYF	TGTGCCAGCAGCCCCCTAACAGGGGGCACAGATACGCAGTATTTT	TRBV11-1	TRBD1	TRBJ2-3	many
CASSQDKVVQYNEQFF	TGCGCCAGCAGCCAAGACAAAGTAGTGCAATACAATGAGCAGTTCTTC	TRBV4-3	.	TRBJ2-1	.
CASSLIAGGGEQFF	TGCGCCAGCAGCTTAATAGCGGGAGGGGGTGAGCAGTTCTTC	TRBV5-1	TRBD2	TRBJ2-1	medium-sized
CASNTPGQLNGYGYTF	TGTGCCAGCAATACTCCGGGACAATTAAACGGCTATGGCTACACCTTC	TRBV6-2/TRBV6-3	.	TRBJ1-2	many
CASSPEGPGQRHYGYTF	TGCGCCAGCAGCCCGGAAGGTCCGGGACAGCGTCACTATGGCTACACCTTC	TRBV5-1	TRBD1	TRBJ1-2	few
CASSLAVLAGTEQYF	TGTGCCAGCAGCTTAGCGGTGCTAGCGGGAACCGAGCAGTACTTC	TRBV7-2	TRBD2	TRBJ2-7	many
CASSPEGPHNSPLHF	TGCGCCAGCAGCCCAGAGGGGCCTCATAATTCACCCCTCCACTTT	TRBV5-1	.	TRBJ1-6	many
CASSLATGYRGTGELFF	TGCGCCAGCAGCTTGGCTACAGGGTACCGTGGCACCGGGGAGCTGTTTTTT	TRBV5-1	.	TRBJ2-2	many
CASSLGGRVNTGELFF	TGCGCCAGCAGCTTGGGTGGCAGAGTTAACACCGGGGAGCTGTTTTTT	TRBV5-1	.	TRBJ2-2	many
CASSFNSGGAENEQFF	TGCGCCAGCAGCTTTAATAGCGGGGGGGCCGAAAATGAGCAGTTCTTC	TRBV5-1	TRBD2	TRBJ2-1	many
CASSLRGPGETQYF	TGTGCCAGCAGCTTAAGGGGGCCCGGCGAGACCCAGTACTTC	TRBV7-2	TRBD1	TRBJ2-5	many
CASSPKYAQPSEQFF	TGTGCCAGCTCACCAAAATACGCACAGCCGAGTGAGCAGTTCTTC	TRBV18	.	TRBJ2-1	many
CASSSGKSAATVGEQFF	TGTGCCAGCAGCTCAGGGAAGTCGGCCGCAACTGTGGGTGAGCAGTTCTTC	TRBV6-4	.	TRBJ2-1	few
CASSFKQLSLTEAFF	TGTGCCAGCAGCTTTAAACAGCTATCCCTGACTGAAGCTTTCTTT	TRBV7-2	.	TRBJ1-1	many
CASSLVGRVDQPQHF	TGTGCCAGCAGTTTAGTGGGTCGGGTGGATCAGCCCCAGCATTTT	TRBV12-3/TRBV12-4	.	TRBJ1-5	many
CATSRETKGTDTQYF	TGTGCCACCAGCAGAGAAACTAAGGGCACAGATACGCAGTATTTT	TRBV15	.	TRBJ2-3	many
CSARSPRGGDEQFF	TGCAGTGCTAGATCCCCTCGGGGTGGGGATGAGCAGTTCTTC	TRBV20-1	.	TRBJ2-1	many
CASSIGTSGGNVLTF	TGTGCCAGCAGTATCGGGACTAGCGGGGGAAACGTCCTGACTTTC	TRBV2	TRBD2	TRBJ2-6	many
CASSLLTGHGELFF	TGTGCCAGCAGCTTATTAACTGGACACGGGGAGCTGTTTTTT	TRBV7-3	.	TRBJ2-2	many
CASSQDRGRGSNQPQHF	TGCGCCAGCAGCCAAGATCGGGGGCGAGGGAGCAATCAGCCCCAGCATTTT	TRBV4-3	.	TRBJ1-5	many
CATSRGATDTQYF	TGTGCCACCAGCAGAGGAGCGACAGATACGCAGTATTTT	TRBV15	.	TRBJ2-3	many
CASSRAGDEKLFF	TGTGCCAGCTCCCGGGCGGGTGATGAAAAACTGTTTTTT	TRBV7-2	.	TRBJ1-4	many
CSAEGGAGQETQYF	TGCAGTGCTGAGGGGGGGGCTGGGCAAGAGACCCAGTACTTC	TRBV20-1	.	TRBJ2-5	many
CASSLYRGPMSEQFF	TGTGCCAGCAGCTTATACAGGGGGCCGATGAGTGAGCAGTTCTTC	TRBV27	TRBD1	TRBJ2-1	many
CASRLQGSGANVLTF	TGTGCCAGCAGATTACAGGGCTCTGGGGCCAACGTCCTGACTTTC	TRBV12-3/TRBV12-4	.	TRBJ2-6	many
CASGHPVYGYTF	TGTGCCAGCGGCCACCCGGTCTATGGCTACACCTTC	TRBV6-5	.	TRBJ1-2	many